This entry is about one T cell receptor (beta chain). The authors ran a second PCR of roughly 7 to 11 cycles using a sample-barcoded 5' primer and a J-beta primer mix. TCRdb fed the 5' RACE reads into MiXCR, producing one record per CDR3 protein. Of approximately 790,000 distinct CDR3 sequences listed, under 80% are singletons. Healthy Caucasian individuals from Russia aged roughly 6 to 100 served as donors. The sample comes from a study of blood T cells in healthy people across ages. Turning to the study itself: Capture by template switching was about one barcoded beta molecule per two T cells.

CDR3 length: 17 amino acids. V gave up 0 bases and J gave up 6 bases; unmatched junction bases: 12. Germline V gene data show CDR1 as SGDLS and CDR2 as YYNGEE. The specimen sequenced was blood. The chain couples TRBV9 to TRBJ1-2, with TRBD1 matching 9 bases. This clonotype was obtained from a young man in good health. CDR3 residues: CASSVAGTGRGSDGYTF. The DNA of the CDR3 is TGTGCCAGCAGCGTAGCGGGGACAGGGCGAGGTTCGGATGGCTACACCTTC.